The 15 T cell receptor beta chains below were found in one sample sequenced in a study of T cell changes during pregnancy in multiple sclerosis. TCRdb keeps only in-frame clones here, not all; method: immunoSEQ multiplex PCR. The repertoire holds some 50,000 clones, with 91% as singletons. Material: CD8+ T cells from peripheral blood mononuclear cells, obtained in the second trimester of pregnancy. Every receptor here comes from a female donor with multiple sclerosis, enrolled in a pregnancy study.

The V and J genes are TRBV7-2 and TRBJ2-7, with D possibly matching TRBD2 (6 bases). Trimming shortened V by 8 bases and J by 3 bases, and 14 bases separated the two germline ends. CDR1 and CDR2 (germline): SGHTA, FQGNSA. The CDR3 is made up of 13 amino acids. DNA of the CDR3: TGTGCCAGCCGCGCGGGGCGGGGCTACGAGCAGTACTTC. Encoded protein: CASRAGRGYEQYF.

The chain recombines TRBV14 with TRBJ2-7; unclear D gene. V lost 3 bases to trimming and J lost 4 bases, with 7 bases between them. The CDR3 length is 12 residues. Germline V gene sequence: CDR1 SGHDN, CDR2 FVKESK. CDR3 amino acids: CASSHGQYEQYF. The CDR3 nucleotides are TGTGCCAGCAGCCACGGTCAATACGAGCAGTACTTC.

The chain employs TRBV19 and TRBJ2-3, with TRBD2 matching 8 bases. Germline loops: CDR1 LNHDA, CDR2 SQIVND (reference sequence). The CDR3 length is 16 residues. The trim removed 4 bases at V and 4 bases at J, leaving 10 bases unmatched. CDR3 region: CASSKSGGVISDTQYF. The CDR3 DNA is TGTGCCAGTAGTAAAAGCGGGGGCGTGATATCAGATACGCAGTATTTT. Using reference TRBV19 and TRBJ2-3 for the parts outside the CDR3, the full variable domain is DGGITQSPKYLFRKEGQNVTLSCEQNLNHDAMYWYRQDPGQGLRLIYYSQIVNDFQKGDIAEGYSVSREKKESFPLTVTSAQKNPTAFYLCASSKSGGVISDTQYFGPGTRLTVL.

This clone was seen just once. This chain uses TRBV4-3 with TRBJ1-2; D uncertain. Germline lookup yields CDR1 LGHNA and CDR2 YSLEER. The CDR3 covers 14 residues. Trimming removed 1 base from V and 7 bases from J, with 13 bases in between. CDR3 bases: TGCGCCAGCAGCCAAGGGGTAGGTTCGGGTGGCTACACCTTC. This gives the protein CASSQGVGSGGYTF.

The chain uses TRBV27 and TRBJ2-5; 12 bases agree with TRBD1. The J segment lost 5 bases and the V segment lost 3 bases, leaving 7 bases of the junction unmatched. CDR1 is MNHEY and CDR2 is SMNVEV in the germline V gene (reference sequence). The length of the CDR3 is 16 residues. CDR3 residues: CASSFGTGGLGETQYF. DNA for the CDR3: TGTGCCAGCAGTTTTGGGACAGGGGGCCTGGGGGAGACCCAGTACTTC.

J is TRBJ1-1 and V is TRBV9, with 10 bases lining up with TRBD1. CDR1 is SGDLS, CDR2 YYNGEE, per germline. This CDR3 comprises 15 residues. With V trimmed by 4 bases and J by 5 bases, 8 bases remained unmatched. The CDR3 region is CASSPGQGRLTEAFF. CDR3 coding DNA: TGTGCCAGCAGCCCGGGACAGGGGAGATTGACTGAAGCTTTCTTT.

V is TRBV5-1 and J is TRBJ2-1, with TRBD1 identical over 8 bases. CDR1 is SGHRS, CDR2 YFSETQ, per germline. V shed 3 bases, J shed 7 bases, and the junction held 0 bases outside the gene matches. This CDR3 spans 12 amino acids. The CDR3 DNA reads as TGCGCCAGCAGCTGGGACAGGAATGAGCAGTTCTTC. Its protein product is CASSWDRNEQFF.

This chain links TRBV7-2 with TRBJ1-4; TRBD1 matches at 7 bases. The CDR3 runs 15 residues. Trimming removed 4 bases from V and 5 bases from J; junction bases left unmatched: 7. The germline V gene has CDR1 SGHTA and CDR2 FQGNSA. The CDR3 here is CASSYQGEPNEKLFF. The CDR3 DNA follows: TGTGCCAGCAGCTACCAGGGGGAGCCCAATGAAAAACTGTTTTTT.

This clone has only a few counts. V gene TRBV6-4 combines with J gene TRBJ2-3, with TRBD2 matching over 9 bases. The CDR3 is 15 residues long. Germline assignment: CDR1 MRHNA and CDR2 SNTAGT. Trimming took 4 bases from V and 6 from J; bases not matched to a gene: 8. The CDR3: CASSVEAGGSDTQYF. The CDR3, as DNA: TGTGCCAGCAGTGTGGAAGCGGGGGGTTCGGATACGCAGTATTTT.

The chain has TRBV6-6 and TRBJ2-1; 14 bases match TRBD2. Germline values: CDR1 MNHNY, CDR2 SVGAGI (reference sequence). After removal of 6 bases from V and 4 bases from J, the junction contained 5 bases not matched to a gene. This CDR3 is built from 16 residues. CDR3 residues: CASSSGLAGGYNEQFF. Here the CDR3 DNA reads TGTGCCAGCAGCTCCGGACTAGCGGGGGGTTACAATGAGCAGTTCTTC.

This clone has only one observation. The genes are TRBV9 and TRBJ2-1, with 11 bases lining up with TRBD2. The junction had 9 bases not matched to a gene; V was cut back by 0 bases and J by 1 base. The CDR3 loop spans 19 amino acids. Germline CDR1 is SGDLS and CDR2 is YYNGEE. The CDR3 sequence: CASSVEGSGGAGSYNEQFF. Written as DNA, the CDR3 is TGTGCCAGCAGCGTAGAGGGTAGCGGGGGGGCCGGGTCCTACAATGAGCAGTTCTTC.

The J gene is TRBJ2-7, the V gene TRBV19; possible D gene TRBD1, 5 bases. This CDR3 spans 13 amino acids. The germline CDR1 and CDR2 sequences are LNHDA and SQIVND (reference sequence). The ends were cut back, 3 bases at V and 3 bases at J, with 9 bases in the middle. Here the CDR3 reads CASSIGHLYEQYF. In nucleotides, the CDR3 is TGTGCCAGTAGTATCGGACACCTCTACGAGCAGTACTTC.

This clone was detected ten times or more. The DNA for the CDR3 is TGTGCCAGCAGCTTAGTCCCCCCCCTACAGGTACCGGGTGAAAAACTGTTTTTT. It specifies CASSLVPPLQVPGEKLFF. The chain carries TRBV7-6 and TRBJ1-4, with D possibly TRBD1 on 5 matching bases. Deletions cut 1 base from V and 7 bases from J, with 22 bases between. Germline V gives CDR1 SGHVS, CDR2 FNYEAQ. The CDR3 covers 18 residues.

V usage is TRBV25-1 and J usage is TRBJ1-6, with D possibly matching TRBD1 (6 bases). Trimming pared 0 bases from V and 7 bases from J, leaving 10 bases between. The CDR3 has 15 residues. The germline V gene encodes CDR1 MGHDK and CDR2 SYGVNS. CDR3 nucleotides: TGTGCCAGCAGTGAATATCAGGGGTCCAATTCACCCCTCCACTTT. It codes for CASSEYQGSNSPLHF.

The chain carries TRBV4-2 and TRBJ2-7; weak D call: TRBD2 (7 bases). Trimming removed 4 bases at V and 5 bases at J, with 21 bases between. CDR1 is LGHNA, CDR2 YNFKEQ, per germline. The CDR3 is 16 residues long. The CDR3 DNA reads as TGTGCCAGCAGCCTCCGCGGAGGGGGGGCCCGCGACGAGCAGTACTTC. As protein: CASSLRGGGARDEQYF.